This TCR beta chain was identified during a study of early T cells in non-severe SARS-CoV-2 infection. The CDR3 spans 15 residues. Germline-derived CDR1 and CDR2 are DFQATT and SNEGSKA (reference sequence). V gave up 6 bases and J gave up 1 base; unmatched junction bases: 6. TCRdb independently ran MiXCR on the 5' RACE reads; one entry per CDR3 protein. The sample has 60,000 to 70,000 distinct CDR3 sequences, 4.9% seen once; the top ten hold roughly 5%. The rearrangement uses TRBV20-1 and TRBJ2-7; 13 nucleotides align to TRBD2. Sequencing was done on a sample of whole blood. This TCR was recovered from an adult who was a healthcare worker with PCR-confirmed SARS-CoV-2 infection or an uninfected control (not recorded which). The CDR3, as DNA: TGCAGTGCCCGGCGACTAGCGGGAGGATCCTACGAGCAGTACTTC. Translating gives CSARRLAGGSYEQYF.